The 12 T cell receptor beta chains below were found in one sample sequenced in a study of radiation and T cells in renal cell carcinoma. TCRdb's table, derived via immunoSEQ multiplex PCR, lists solely in-frame clones and lacks some. In the table there are some 120,000 clones, 81% of which are singletons. Regarding time point: blood 2 weeks post-SBRT. Documented treatment: 15 Gy SBRT to primary tumor, nephrectomy 4 weeks later. The sample consisted of blood, taken from a patient whose treatment included radiotherapy and nephrectomy. Source of these receptors: a man aged 45-60 years with renal cell carcinoma.

This chain connects TRBV4-1 to TRBJ2-7; D uncertain. The CDR3 sequence is 15 residues long. Trimming stripped 3 bases from V and 0 bases from J, with 12 bases between. Germline values: CDR1 MGHRA, CDR2 YSYEKL. The CDR3 protein is CASSHQGRDSYEQYF. Here the CDR3 DNA reads TGCGCCAGCAGCCATCAAGGGCGCGACTCCTACGAGCAGTACTTC.

A few counts support this clone. The V call is TRBV19, the J call TRBJ1-2; 8 bases fit TRBD1. The V gene end was trimmed by 7 bases and the J gene end by 6 bases; junction bases not matched to a gene: 7. CDR1 and CDR2 from the germline V gene are LNHDA and SQIVND (reference sequence). The CDR3 loop spans 13 amino acids. CDR3 region: CASIRDRGDGYTF. The CDR3 DNA reads TGTGCCAGTATTCGCGACAGGGGAGATGGCTACACCTTC.

The rearrangement links TRBV18 to TRBJ2-1; 10 nucleotides match TRBD2. From germline, CDR1 is KGHSH and CDR2 LQKENI. The CDR3 is 18 residues long. With V trimmed by 0 bases and J by 0 bases, 5 bases remained unmatched. In DNA, the CDR3 is TGTGCCAGCTCACCACCGATAGCGGGAGGAATCTCCTACAATGAGCAGTTCTTC. This sequence encodes CASSPPIAGGISYNEQFF.

This chain links TRBV7-3 with TRBJ2-1, with 7 positions matching TRBD2. The CDR3 is 12 amino acids. Losses at the gene ends were 4 bases for V and 10 bases for J; bases not matched to a gene: 4. Germline CDR1 and CDR2: SGHTA and FQGTGA. CDR3 nucleotides: TGTGCCAGCAGCTCGACTAGCCCGGAGCAGTTCTTC. It encodes CASSSTSPEQFF.

The chain recombines TRBV7-8 with TRBJ1-1; no reliable D call. The V end lost 2 bases, the J end lost 3 bases, and 13 bases lay between the germline ends. The CDR3 is 15 amino acids. The V gene's germline CDR1 is SGHVS and CDR2 FQNEAQ. CDR3 nucleotide sequence: TGTGCCAGCAGCTTACAGGCTGGGGAGTACACTGAAGCTTTCTTT. Amino acid sequence: CASSLQAGEYTEAFF. The entire variable domain, with the rest obtained from reference TRBV7-8 and TRBJ1-1, is as follows: GAGVSQSPRYKVAKRGQDVALRCDPISGHVSLFWYQQALGQGPEFLTYFQNEAQLDKSGLPSDRFFAERPEGSVSTLKIQRTQQEDSAVYLCASSLQAGEYTEAFFGQGTRLTVV.

This chain connects TRBV9 to TRBJ2-2; TRBD2 matches 11 bases. After removal of 3 bases from V and 1 base from J, the junction contained 2 bases not matched to a gene. Germline-derived CDR1 and CDR2 are SGDLS and YYNGEE. This CDR3 has 16 amino acids. The DNA of the CDR3 is TGTGCCAGCAGCGGACTAGCGGGGTGGAACACCGGGGAGCTGTTTTTT. It codes for CASSGLAGWNTGELFF.

V gene TRBV5-4 combines with J gene TRBJ2-1; D might be TRBD1 or TRBD2, each matching 5 bases. Trimming shortened V by 2 bases and J by 4 bases, and 13 bases separated the two germline ends. CDR3 length equals 15 residues. From germline, CDR1 is SGHNT and CDR2 YYREEE (reference sequence). The chain's CDR3 is CASSLSGTPYNEQFF. As DNA, the CDR3 is TGTGCCAGCAGCTTATCAGGGACGCCTTACAATGAGCAGTTCTTC. Complete variable domain (other parts from reference TRBV5-4 and TRBJ2-1): ETGVTQSPTHLIKTRGQQVTLRCSSQSGHNTVSWYQQALGQGPQFIFQYYREEENGRGNFPPRFSGLQFPNYSSELNVNALELDDSALYLCASSLSGTPYNEQFFGPGTRLTVL.

V and J are TRBV6-1 and TRBJ1-3; D is undetermined. The CDR3 consists of 16 residues. V was clipped by 4 bases and J by 0 bases, with 13 bases between them. Germline V CDR1 and CDR2: MNHNS, SASEGT. The CDR3 is CASSAPGRGSGNTIYF. The CDR3 DNA follows: TGTGCCAGCAGTGCCCCCGGGCGCGGCTCTGGAAACACCATATATTTT.

The V call is TRBV29-1, the J call TRBJ1-2, with D tentatively TRBD1 (5 bases). CDR1 is SQVTM and CDR2 is ANQGSEA in the germline V gene. The CDR3 is 14 residues long. The V end lost 4 bases, the J end lost 7 bases, and 19 bases lay between the germline ends. This CDR3 reads CSVASGSPGGGYTF. CDR3 nucleotides: TGCAGCGTTGCATCAGGGTCCCCGGGGGGTGGCTACACCTTC. Based on the CDR3 plus reference TRBV29-1 and TRBJ1-2, the full variable domain is SAVISQKPSRDICQRGTSLTIQCQVDSQVTMMFWYRQQPGQSLTLIATANQGSEATYESGFVIDKFPISRPNLTFSTLTVSNMSPEDSSIYLCSVASGSPGGGYTFGSGTRLTVV.

The chain is built from TRBV28 and TRBJ2-7; D could derive from TRBD1 or TRBD2 (6 bases each). Trimming pared 6 bases from V and 2 bases from J, leaving 17 bases between. The CDR3 spans 15 residues. Germline CDR1 reads MDHEN; CDR2 reads SYDVKM. CDR3 sequence: CASSQWGAVAYEQYF. The CDR3 DNA sequence: TGTGCCAGCAGCCAATGGGGGGCGGTAGCCTACGAGCAGTACTTC.

The chain joins TRBV6-4 to TRBJ2-5; tentative D call: TRBD1 (6 bases). V was cut by 6 bases and J by 4 bases, with 15 bases left in between. Germline CDR1 MRHNA, CDR2 SNTAGT. The length of the CDR3 is 14 residues. CDR3 DNA: TGTGCCAGCAGGCTCACAGGGTGGGGAGAGACCCAGTACTTC. This sequence encodes CASRLTGWGETQYF.

This chain uses TRBV4-1 with TRBJ2-7; TRBD2 matches 11 bases. V was clipped by 4 bases and J by 3 bases; unmatched bases: 5. CDR1 is MGHRA and CDR2 is YSYEKL in the germline V gene. The CDR3 is 15 residues long. The CDR3 sequence: CASSLGTSGVYEQYF. The CDR3 DNA reads TGCGCCAGCAGCCTTGGGACTAGCGGAGTCTACGAGCAGTACTTC.